This TCR beta chain was sequenced in a study of cytomegalovirus exposure and HLA in healthy donors. The wider study: Of over 350 genotyped donors, 75% to 90% grouped in the Caucasian-associated ancestry cluster. Study results and limitations: The classifier reportedly diagnosed cytomegalovirus status with high specificity and sensitivity.

As regards this clone: Its specificity is unknown.

The PCR ran on 60 Vbeta and 13 Jbeta primers. The assay was immunoSEQ multiplex PCR, and TCRdb's table has in-frame clones only and misses some. The sample lists about 120,000 clones; roughly 83% were seen once. This CDR3 has 19 residues. J was trimmed by 1 base and V by 5 bases; bases with no gene match: 11. CDR1 and CDR2 (germline): SEHNR, FQNEAQ (reference sequence). V usage is TRBV7-9 and J usage is TRBJ2-3; the match to TRBD2 covers 14 bases. The clonotype was recovered from a man aged 30-40 years in good health and CMV-seropositive. The sequencing input was PBMCs. The CDR3 DNA reads TGTGCCAGCAGCCCCAATTTACGACTAGCGGGGGGGGGCACAGATACGCAGTATTTT. Protein product: CASSPNLRLAGGGTDTQYF.